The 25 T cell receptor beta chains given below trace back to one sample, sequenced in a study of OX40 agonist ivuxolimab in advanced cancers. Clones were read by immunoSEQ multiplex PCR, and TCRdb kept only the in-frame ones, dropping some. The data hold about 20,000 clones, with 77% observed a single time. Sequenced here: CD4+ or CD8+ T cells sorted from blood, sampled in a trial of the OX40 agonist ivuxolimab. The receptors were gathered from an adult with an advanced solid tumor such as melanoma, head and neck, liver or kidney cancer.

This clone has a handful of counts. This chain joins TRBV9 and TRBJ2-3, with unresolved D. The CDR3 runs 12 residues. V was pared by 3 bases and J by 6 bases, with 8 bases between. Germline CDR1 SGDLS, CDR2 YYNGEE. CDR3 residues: CASSAVGDTQYF. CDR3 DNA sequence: TGTGCCAGCAGCGCAGTGGGGGATACGCAGTATTTT.

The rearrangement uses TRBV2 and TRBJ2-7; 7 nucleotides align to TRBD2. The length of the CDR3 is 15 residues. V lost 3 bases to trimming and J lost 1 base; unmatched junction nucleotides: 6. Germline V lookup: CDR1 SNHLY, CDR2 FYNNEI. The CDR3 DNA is TGTGCCAGCAGTGAGGTCGGACTAGATTCCTACGAGCAGTACTTC. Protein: CASSEVGLDSYEQYF.

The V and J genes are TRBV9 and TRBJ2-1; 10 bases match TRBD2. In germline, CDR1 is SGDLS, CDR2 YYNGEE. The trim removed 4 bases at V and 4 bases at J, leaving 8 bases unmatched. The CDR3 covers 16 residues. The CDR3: CASSPRVAGGYNEQFF. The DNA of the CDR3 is TGTGCCAGCAGCCCGAGGGTAGCGGGGGGTTACAATGAGCAGTTCTTC.

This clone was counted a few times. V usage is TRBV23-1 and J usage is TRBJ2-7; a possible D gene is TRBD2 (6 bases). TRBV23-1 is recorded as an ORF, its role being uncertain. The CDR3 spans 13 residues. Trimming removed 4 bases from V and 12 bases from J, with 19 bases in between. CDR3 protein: CASSPWWTPGGYF. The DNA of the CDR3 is TGCGCCAGCAGTCCCTGGTGGACACCCGGGGGGTACTTC.

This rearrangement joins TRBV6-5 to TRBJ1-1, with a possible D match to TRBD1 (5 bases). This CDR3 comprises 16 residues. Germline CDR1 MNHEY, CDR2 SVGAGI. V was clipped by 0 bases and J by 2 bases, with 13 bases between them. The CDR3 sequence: CASSYSRRGVNTEAFF. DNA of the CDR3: TGTGCCAGCAGTTACTCGAGGAGGGGAGTTAACACTGAAGCTTTCTTT.

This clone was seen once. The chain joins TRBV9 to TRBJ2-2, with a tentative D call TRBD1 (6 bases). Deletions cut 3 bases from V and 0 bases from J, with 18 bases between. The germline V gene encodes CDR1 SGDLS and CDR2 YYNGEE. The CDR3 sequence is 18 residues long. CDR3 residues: CASSGRSGAPPNTGELFF. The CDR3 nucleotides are TGTGCCAGCAGCGGGCGCTCAGGGGCCCCCCCGAACACCGGGGAGCTGTTTTTT. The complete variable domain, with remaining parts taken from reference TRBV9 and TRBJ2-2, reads DSGVTQTPKHLITATGQRVTLRCSPRSGDLSVYWYQQSLDQGLQFLIQYYNGEERAKGNILERFSAQQFPDLHSELNLSSLELGDSALYFCASSGRSGAPPNTGELFFGEGSRLTVL.

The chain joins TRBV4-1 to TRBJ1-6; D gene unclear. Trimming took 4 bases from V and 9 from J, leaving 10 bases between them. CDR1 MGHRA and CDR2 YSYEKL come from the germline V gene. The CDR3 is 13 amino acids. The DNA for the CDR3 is TGCGCCAGCAGCCCACTCGGGGTTTCACCCCTCCACTTT. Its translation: CASSPLGVSPLHF.

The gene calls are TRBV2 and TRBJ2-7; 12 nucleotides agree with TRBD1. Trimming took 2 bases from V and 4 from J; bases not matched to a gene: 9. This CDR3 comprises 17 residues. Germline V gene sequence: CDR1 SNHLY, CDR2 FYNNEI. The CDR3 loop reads CASSERGAGQGAYEQYF. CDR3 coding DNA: TGTGCCAGCAGTGAACGAGGTGCGGGACAGGGGGCGTACGAGCAGTACTTC.

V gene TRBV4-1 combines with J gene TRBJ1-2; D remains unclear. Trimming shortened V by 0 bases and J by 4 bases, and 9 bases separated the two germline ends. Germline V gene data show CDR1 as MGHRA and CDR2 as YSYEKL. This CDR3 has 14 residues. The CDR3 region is CASSQDYPTYGYTF. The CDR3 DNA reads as TGCGCCAGCAGCCAAGATTACCCGACCTATGGCTACACCTTC.

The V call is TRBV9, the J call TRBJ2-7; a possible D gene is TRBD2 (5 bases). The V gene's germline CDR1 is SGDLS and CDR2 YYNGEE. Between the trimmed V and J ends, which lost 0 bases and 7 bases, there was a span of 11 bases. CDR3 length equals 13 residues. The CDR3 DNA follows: TGTGCCAGCAGCGTAGGGGAGTTTCTTGAGCAGTACTTC. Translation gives CASSVGEFLEQYF. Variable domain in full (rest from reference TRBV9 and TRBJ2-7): DSGVTQTPKHLITATGQRVTLRCSPRSGDLSVYWYQQSLDQGLQFLIQYYNGEERAKGNILERFSAQQFPDLHSELNLSSLELGDSALYFCASSVGEFLEQYFGPGTRLTVT.

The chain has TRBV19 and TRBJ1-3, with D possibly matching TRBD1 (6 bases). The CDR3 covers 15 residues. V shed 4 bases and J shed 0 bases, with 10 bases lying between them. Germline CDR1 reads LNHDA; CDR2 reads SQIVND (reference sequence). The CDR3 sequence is CASSTTGISGNTIYF. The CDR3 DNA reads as TGTGCCAGTAGTACTACAGGGATCTCTGGAAACACCATATATTTT.

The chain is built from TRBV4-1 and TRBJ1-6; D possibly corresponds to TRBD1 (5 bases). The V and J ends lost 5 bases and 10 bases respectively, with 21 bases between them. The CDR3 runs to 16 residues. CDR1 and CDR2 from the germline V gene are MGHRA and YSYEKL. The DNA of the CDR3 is TGCGCCAGCAGCTTGCCAGCGGGGCAGGCGGAATCACCCCTCCACTTT. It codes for CASSLPAGQAESPLHF.

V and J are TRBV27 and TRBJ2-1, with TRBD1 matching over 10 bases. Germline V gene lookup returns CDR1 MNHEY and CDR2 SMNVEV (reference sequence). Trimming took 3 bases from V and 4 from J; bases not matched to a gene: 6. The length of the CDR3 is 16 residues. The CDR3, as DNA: TGTGCCAGCAGTTTCACGACAGGGGGCTCTTACAATGAGCAGTTCTTC. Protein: CASSFTTGGSYNEQFF.

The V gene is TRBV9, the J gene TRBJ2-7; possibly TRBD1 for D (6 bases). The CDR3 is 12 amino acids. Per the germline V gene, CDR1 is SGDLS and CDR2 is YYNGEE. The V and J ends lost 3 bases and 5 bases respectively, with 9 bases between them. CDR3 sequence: CASSGEGDEQYF. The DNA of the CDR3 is TGTGCCAGCAGCGGAGAGGGGGACGAGCAGTACTTC.

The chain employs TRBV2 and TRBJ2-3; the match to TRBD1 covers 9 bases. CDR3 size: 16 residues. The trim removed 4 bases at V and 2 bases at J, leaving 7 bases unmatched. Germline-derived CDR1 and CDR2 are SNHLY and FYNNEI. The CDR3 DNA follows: TGTGCCAGCAGTGGTCCGGGACAGGGAATCACAGATACGCAGTATTTT. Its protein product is CASSGPGQGITDTQYF. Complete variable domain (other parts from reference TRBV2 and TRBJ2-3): EPEVTQTPSHQVTQMGQEVILRCVPISNHLYFYWYRQILGQKVEFLVSFYNNEISEKSEIFDDQFSVERPDGSNFTLKIRSTKLEDSAMYFCASSGPGQGITDTQYFGPGTRLTVL.

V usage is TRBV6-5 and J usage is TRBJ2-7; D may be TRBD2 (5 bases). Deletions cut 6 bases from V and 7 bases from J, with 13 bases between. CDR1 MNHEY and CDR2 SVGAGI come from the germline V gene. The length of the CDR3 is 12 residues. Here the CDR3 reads CASSPTQREQYF. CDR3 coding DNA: TGTGCCAGCAGCCCCACCCAGCGGGAGCAGTACTTC.

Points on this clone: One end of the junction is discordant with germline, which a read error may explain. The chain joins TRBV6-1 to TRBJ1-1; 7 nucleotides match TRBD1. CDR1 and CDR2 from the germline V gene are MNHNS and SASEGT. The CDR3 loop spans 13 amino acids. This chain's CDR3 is CASSDRTGTDAFF. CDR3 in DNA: TGTGCCAGCAGCGATCGGACAGGTACTGATGCTTTCTTT.

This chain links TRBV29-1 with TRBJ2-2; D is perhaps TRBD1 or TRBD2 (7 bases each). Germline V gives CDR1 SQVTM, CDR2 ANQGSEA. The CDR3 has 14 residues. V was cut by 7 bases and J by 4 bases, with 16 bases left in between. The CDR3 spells CSGADREGTGELFF. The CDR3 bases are TGCAGCGGAGCAGACAGGGAGGGCACCGGGGAGCTGTTTTTT.

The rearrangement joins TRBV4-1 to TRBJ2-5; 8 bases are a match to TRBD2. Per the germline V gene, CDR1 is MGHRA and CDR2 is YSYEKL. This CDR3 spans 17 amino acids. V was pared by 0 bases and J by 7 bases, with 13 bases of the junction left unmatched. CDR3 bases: TGCGCCAGCAGCCAAGAATTGAATAGCGGGGTGGGAGGGACCCAGTACTTC. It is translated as CASSQELNSGVGGTQYF.

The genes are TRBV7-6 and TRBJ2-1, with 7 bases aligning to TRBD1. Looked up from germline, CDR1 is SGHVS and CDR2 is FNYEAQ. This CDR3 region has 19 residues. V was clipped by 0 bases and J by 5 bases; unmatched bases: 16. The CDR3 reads CASSLAQRDSVYVDNEQFF. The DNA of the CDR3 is TGTGCCAGCAGCTTAGCGCAGAGGGACAGCGTCTATGTGGACAATGAGCAGTTCTTC.

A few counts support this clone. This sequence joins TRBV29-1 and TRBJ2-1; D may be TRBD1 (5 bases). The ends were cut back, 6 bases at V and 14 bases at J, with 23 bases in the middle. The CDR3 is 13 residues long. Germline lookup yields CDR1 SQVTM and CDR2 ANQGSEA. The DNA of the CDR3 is TGCAGCGTCCAGGGATCCGGCCTCCCCTACAAGTTCTTC. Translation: CSVQGSGLPYKFF.

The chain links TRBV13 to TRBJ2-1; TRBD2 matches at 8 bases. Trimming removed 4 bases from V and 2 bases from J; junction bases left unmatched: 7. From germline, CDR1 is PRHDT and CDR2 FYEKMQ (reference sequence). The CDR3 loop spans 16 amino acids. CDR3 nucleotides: TGTGCCAGCAGCTCCCTGGGACTAGTTACCTACAATGAGCAGTTCTTC. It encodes CASSSLGLVTYNEQFF. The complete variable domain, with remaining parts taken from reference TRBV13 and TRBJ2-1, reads AAGVIQSPRHLIKEKRETATLKCYPIPRHDTVYWYQQGPGQDPQFLISFYEKMQSDKGSIPDRFSAQQFSDYHSELNMSSLELGDSALYFCASSSLGLVTYNEQFFGPGTRLTVL.

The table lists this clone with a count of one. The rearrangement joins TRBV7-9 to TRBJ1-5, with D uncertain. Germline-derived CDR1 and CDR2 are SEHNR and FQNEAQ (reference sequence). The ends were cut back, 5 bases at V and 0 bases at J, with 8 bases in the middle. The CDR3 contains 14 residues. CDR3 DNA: TGTGCCAGCAGCGGCAGCAATAGCAATCAGCCCCAGCATTTT. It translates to CASSGSNSNQPQHF.

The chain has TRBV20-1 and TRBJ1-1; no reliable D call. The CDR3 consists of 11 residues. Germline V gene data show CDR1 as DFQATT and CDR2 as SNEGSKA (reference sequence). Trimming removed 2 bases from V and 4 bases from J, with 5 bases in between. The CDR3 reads CSARWGTEAFF. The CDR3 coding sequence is TGCAGTGCTAGATGGGGCACTGAAGCTTTCTTT.

The DNA for the CDR3 is TGTGCCAGCAGCGTAGTGGAGCGGGGAGATGAGCAGTTCTTC. Amino acid sequence: CASSVVERGDEQFF. This chain links TRBV9 with TRBJ2-1; 7 positions agree with TRBD2. V lost 0 bases and J lost 8; bases outside the gene matches: 5. CDR1 is SGDLS, CDR2 YYNGEE, per germline. This CDR3 spans 14 amino acids. The entire variable domain, with the rest obtained from reference TRBV9 and TRBJ2-1, is as follows: DSGVTQTPKHLITATGQRVTLRCSPRSGDLSVYWYQQSLDQGLQFLIQYYNGEERAKGNILERFSAQQFPDLHSELNLSSLELGDSALYFCASSVVERGDEQFFGPGTRLTVL.